This T cell receptor (beta chain) was identified in a study of blood T cell repertoires in COVID-19. Assay: immunoSEQ multiplex PCR; the TCRdb copy retains only in-frame clones and omits some. This sample has approximately 240,000 clones, with 83% found just once. Trimming stripped 3 bases from V and 3 bases from J, with 16 bases between. Germline-derived CDR1 and CDR2 are SGHNT and YYREEE (reference sequence). The CDR3 runs to 16 residues. The chain is built from TRBV5-4 and TRBJ2-1; D gene unclear. The sequenced material came from peripheral blood. The clonotype originates from a human donor in a cohort sampled during active COVID-19. The CDR3 coding sequence is TGTGCCAGCAGCTCGATGACTGCGACCAACTACAATGAGCAGTTCTTC. The encoded protein is CASSSMTATNYNEQFF. Full variable domain (outside the CDR3, taken from reference TRBV5-4 and TRBJ2-1): ETGVTQSPTHLIKTRGQQVTLRCSSQSGHNTVSWYQQALGQGPQFIFQYYREEENGRGNFPPRFSGLQFPNYSSELNVNALELDDSALYLCASSSMTATNYNEQFFGPGTRLTVL.